This T cell receptor beta chain was identified during a study of blood T cell repertoires in COVID-19. The method was immunoSEQ multiplex PCR; TCRdb's version includes in-frame clones alone and lacks a portion of them. The sample lists under 500,000 clones; about 85% were seen once. The receptor's source is a woman under 30 with acute COVID-19. The sequencing sample was made of PBMCs or T cells enriched from blood (not recorded which).

This chain's CDR3 is CASSMRQGSSGSPLHF. For the CDR3, the DNA is TGTGCCAGTTCCATGCGGCAGGGAAGCAGTGGTTCACCCCTCCACTTT. The rearrangement uses TRBV27 and TRBJ1-6; D is perhaps TRBD1 (5 bases). The germline V and J ends were trimmed by 9 bases and 9 bases, with 24 bases remaining between them. In germline, CDR1 is MNHEY, CDR2 SMNVEV (reference sequence). The CDR3 has 16 residues.